This section outlines one T cell receptor (beta chain) sequence together with its context. Its antigen is unknown. Single viable CD3+CD4+CD8-CD45RO+ cells were sorted as the memory CD4+ T cells. Donors' CMV status reflects serum IgG against pp150, pp28, p38, p52. Positive selection with CD4 microbeads enriched total CD4+ T cells. Trimming took off 5 bases at V and 2 bases at J, with 13 bases between the two ends. Germline CDR1 is SGHDT and CDR2 is YYEEEE. The CDR3 is 14 residues long. The data derive from a study of memory CD4+ T cells and cytomegalovirus serostatus. Study-wide points: Median bootstrapped AUC for CMV status was just over 0.94 originally, 0.85 to 0.92 US-trained. Of under 200 reported CMV TCRbeta sequences, around 62 were found in memory CD4+ repertoires.

This table comes from immunoSEQ multiplex PCR, and its TCRdb copy is limited to in-frame clones, with some not included. Altogether roughly 60,000 clones are present, 70% to 80% being singletons, with the ten largest covering roughly 1%. The J gene is TRBJ1-2, the V gene TRBV5-6, with D perhaps matching TRBD1 (6 bases). Sequencing was carried out using memory CD4+ T cells from blood. This receptor was taken from an adult in good health and CMV-seronegative. The CDR3 bases are TGTGCCAGCAGATCAACAGGGAAGAACTATGGCTACACCTTC. This encodes CASRSTGKNYGYTF.